These 15 T cell receptor beta chains came from one sample sequenced in a study of shared clonotypes between healthy human individuals. Clones were read by immunoSEQ multiplex PCR, and TCRdb kept only the in-frame ones, dropping some. The sample shows over 1.4 million clones, roughly 96% of them seen only once. The sequenced sample was naive CD4+ T cells sorted from blood. Subset noted: CD45RA+ positively selected. The source of these receptors is a man aged 25-45 years in good health.

The V call is TRBV5-1, the J call TRBJ2-5; D might be TRBD1 (6 bases). CDR1 and CDR2 (germline): SGHRS, YFSETQ. V shed 2 bases and J shed 1 base, with 9 bases lying between them. The CDR3 is 14 amino acids. Here the CDR3 DNA reads TGCGCCAGCAGCTTCGGACAGTTCCAAGAGACCCAGTACTTC. It encodes CASSFGQFQETQYF.

The chain combines TRBV11-2 with TRBJ1-5; D is perhaps TRBD1 (5 bases). V dropped 3 bases and J dropped 5 bases, with 8 bases sitting between them. The CDR3 has 13 residues. Germline V gene data show CDR1 as SGHAT and CDR2 as FQNNGV. The CDR3 here is CASSFRADQPQHF. CDR3 DNA sequence: TGTGCCAGCAGCTTCAGGGCAGATCAGCCCCAGCATTTT.

The CDR3 here is CASSLARDRGSDTQYF. CDR3 in DNA: TGCGCCAGCAGTCTTGCCAGGGACAGGGGGTCAGATACGCAGTATTTT. V and J are TRBV5-1 and TRBJ2-3, with TRBD1 matching 11 bases. V was clipped by 5 bases and J by 4 bases; unmatched bases: 9. The CDR3 length is 16 residues. Per germline, CDR1 SGHRS and CDR2 YFSETQ.

The rearrangement joins TRBV2 to TRBJ2-1; D not certain. The V gene's germline CDR1 is SNHLY and CDR2 FYNNEI. Trimming removed 4 bases at V and 7 bases at J, with 11 bases between. This CDR3 has 13 residues. The CDR3 here is CASSGGITNEQFF. In nucleotides, the CDR3 is TGTGCCAGCAGTGGTGGTATTACGAATGAGCAGTTCTTC.

This clone was detected once. The chain recombines TRBV19 with TRBJ1-1; D gene uncertain. Germline CDR1 is LNHDA and CDR2 is SQIVND (reference sequence). Trimming cost V 0 bases and J 5 bases, with 13 bases left between them. The length of the CDR3 is 15 residues. The CDR3 bases are TGTGCCAGTAGTATAGAATGGTCCGGGGAGACTGAAGCTTTCTTT. It translates to CASSIEWSGETEAFF.

This clone was seen once. The V gene is TRBV6-5, the J gene TRBJ2-7, with TRBD2 identical over 7 bases. There are 13 residues in the CDR3. The germline V gene encodes CDR1 MNHEY and CDR2 SVGAGI. Trimming at V came to 2 bases and at J to 5 bases, leaving 3 bases not matched to a gene. CDR3 bases: TGTGCCAGCAGTTACGCGACTAGCAACGAGCAGTACTTC. The encoded protein is CASSYATSNEQYF.

The rearrangement joins TRBV6-6 to TRBJ1-1; D remains unclear. The CDR3 covers 15 residues. The germline V gene encodes CDR1 MNHNY and CDR2 SVGAGI (reference sequence). Trimming took off 0 bases at V and 1 base at J, with 9 bases between the two ends. This CDR3 reads CASSYSVPGNTEAFF. Here the CDR3 DNA reads TGTGCCAGCAGTTACTCAGTTCCCGGGAACACTGAAGCTTTCTTT.

This chain links TRBV7-3 with TRBJ2-1; D remains ambiguous. There are 17 residues in the CDR3. V shed 5 bases and J shed 4 bases, with 21 bases lying between them. The germline V gene encodes CDR1 SGHTA and CDR2 FQGTGA. The CDR3 region is CASSHVGTTDEYNEQFF. The CDR3 bases are TGTGCCAGCAGCCACGTAGGTACCACCGATGAGTACAATGAGCAGTTCTTC. Supplemented by reference TRBV7-3 and TRBJ2-1, the full variable domain reads GAGVSQTPSNKVTEKGKYVELRCDPISGHTALYWYRQSLGQGPEFLIYFQGTGAADDSGLPNDRFFAVRPEGSVSTLKIQRTERGDSAVYLCASSHVGTTDEYNEQFFGPGTRLTVL.

This chain links TRBV15 with TRBJ2-5; D is undetermined. V dropped 0 bases and J dropped 10 bases, with 9 bases sitting between them. CDR1 is LNHNV and CDR2 is YYDKDF in the germline V gene (reference sequence). This CDR3 has 12 residues. The CDR3 loop reads CATSRDGDDQYF. The CDR3 DNA reads as TGTGCCACCAGCAGAGACGGCGACGACCAGTACTTC.

The chain combines TRBV10-1 with TRBJ2-3; 10 bases are shared with TRBD2. V lost 5 bases, J lost 5 bases, and 10 bases stayed unmatched. This CDR3 has 16 amino acids. Germline CDR1 is WNHNN and CDR2 is SYGVQD (reference sequence). CDR3 protein: CASSPAGTSDLDTQYF. The CDR3 DNA sequence: TGCGCCAGCAGTCCTGCCGGGACTAGCGATTTAGATACGCAGTATTTT.

The V gene is TRBV2, the J gene TRBJ1-5; 7 bases fit TRBD1. Per germline, CDR1 SNHLY and CDR2 FYNNEI. V lost 6 bases, J lost 7 bases, and 9 bases stayed unmatched. This CDR3 has 14 amino acids. The CDR3 loop reads CASSPDRAGQPQHF. CDR3 nucleotides: TGTGCCAGCAGCCCCGACAGGGCGGGACAGCCCCAGCATTTT.

This clone was seen once. The chain uses TRBV7-3 and TRBJ2-2; 9 bases map to TRBD2. Germline loops: CDR1 SGHTA, CDR2 FQGTGA. The CDR3 consists of 19 residues. The ends lost 4 bases at V and 7 bases at J; junction bases unmatched: 19. The CDR3 sequence: CASSSLSLSWRAGGGELFF. DNA for the CDR3: TGTGCCAGCAGCTCCTTAAGTTTAAGTTGGCGAGCGGGAGGCGGGGAGCTGTTTTTT.

CDR3 bases: TGTGCCAGCAGCGCCCTCCCCCCAGGGGGCAACGGCTACACCTTC. Amino acid sequence: CASSALPPGGNGYTF. J is TRBJ1-2 and V is TRBV5-5; 8 bases agree with TRBD1. The V gene end was trimmed by 4 bases and the J gene end by 8 bases; junction bases not matched to a gene: 13. CDR1 is SGHKS, CDR2 YYEKEE, per germline (reference sequence). The CDR3 extends over 15 amino acids.

In this sample, this clone turned up once. This chain connects TRBV6-5 to TRBJ1-2, with D unresolved. The length of the CDR3 is 12 residues. In germline, CDR1 is MNHEY, CDR2 SVGAGI. The ends were cut back, 6 bases at V and 1 base at J, with 6 bases in the middle. CDR3 sequence reads: CASRGSNYGYTF. CDR3 bases: TGTGCCAGCAGAGGGAGTAACTATGGCTACACCTTC.

The J gene is TRBJ2-1, the V gene TRBV9; 7 bases match TRBD2. Trimming at V came to 4 bases and at J to 0 bases, leaving 10 bases not matched to a gene. The V gene's germline CDR1 is SGDLS and CDR2 YYNGEE. The CDR3 has 17 residues. CDR3 region: CASSPRLALSSYNEQFF. In nucleotides, the CDR3 is TGTGCCAGCAGCCCCCGACTAGCCCTGAGCTCCTACAATGAGCAGTTCTTC.